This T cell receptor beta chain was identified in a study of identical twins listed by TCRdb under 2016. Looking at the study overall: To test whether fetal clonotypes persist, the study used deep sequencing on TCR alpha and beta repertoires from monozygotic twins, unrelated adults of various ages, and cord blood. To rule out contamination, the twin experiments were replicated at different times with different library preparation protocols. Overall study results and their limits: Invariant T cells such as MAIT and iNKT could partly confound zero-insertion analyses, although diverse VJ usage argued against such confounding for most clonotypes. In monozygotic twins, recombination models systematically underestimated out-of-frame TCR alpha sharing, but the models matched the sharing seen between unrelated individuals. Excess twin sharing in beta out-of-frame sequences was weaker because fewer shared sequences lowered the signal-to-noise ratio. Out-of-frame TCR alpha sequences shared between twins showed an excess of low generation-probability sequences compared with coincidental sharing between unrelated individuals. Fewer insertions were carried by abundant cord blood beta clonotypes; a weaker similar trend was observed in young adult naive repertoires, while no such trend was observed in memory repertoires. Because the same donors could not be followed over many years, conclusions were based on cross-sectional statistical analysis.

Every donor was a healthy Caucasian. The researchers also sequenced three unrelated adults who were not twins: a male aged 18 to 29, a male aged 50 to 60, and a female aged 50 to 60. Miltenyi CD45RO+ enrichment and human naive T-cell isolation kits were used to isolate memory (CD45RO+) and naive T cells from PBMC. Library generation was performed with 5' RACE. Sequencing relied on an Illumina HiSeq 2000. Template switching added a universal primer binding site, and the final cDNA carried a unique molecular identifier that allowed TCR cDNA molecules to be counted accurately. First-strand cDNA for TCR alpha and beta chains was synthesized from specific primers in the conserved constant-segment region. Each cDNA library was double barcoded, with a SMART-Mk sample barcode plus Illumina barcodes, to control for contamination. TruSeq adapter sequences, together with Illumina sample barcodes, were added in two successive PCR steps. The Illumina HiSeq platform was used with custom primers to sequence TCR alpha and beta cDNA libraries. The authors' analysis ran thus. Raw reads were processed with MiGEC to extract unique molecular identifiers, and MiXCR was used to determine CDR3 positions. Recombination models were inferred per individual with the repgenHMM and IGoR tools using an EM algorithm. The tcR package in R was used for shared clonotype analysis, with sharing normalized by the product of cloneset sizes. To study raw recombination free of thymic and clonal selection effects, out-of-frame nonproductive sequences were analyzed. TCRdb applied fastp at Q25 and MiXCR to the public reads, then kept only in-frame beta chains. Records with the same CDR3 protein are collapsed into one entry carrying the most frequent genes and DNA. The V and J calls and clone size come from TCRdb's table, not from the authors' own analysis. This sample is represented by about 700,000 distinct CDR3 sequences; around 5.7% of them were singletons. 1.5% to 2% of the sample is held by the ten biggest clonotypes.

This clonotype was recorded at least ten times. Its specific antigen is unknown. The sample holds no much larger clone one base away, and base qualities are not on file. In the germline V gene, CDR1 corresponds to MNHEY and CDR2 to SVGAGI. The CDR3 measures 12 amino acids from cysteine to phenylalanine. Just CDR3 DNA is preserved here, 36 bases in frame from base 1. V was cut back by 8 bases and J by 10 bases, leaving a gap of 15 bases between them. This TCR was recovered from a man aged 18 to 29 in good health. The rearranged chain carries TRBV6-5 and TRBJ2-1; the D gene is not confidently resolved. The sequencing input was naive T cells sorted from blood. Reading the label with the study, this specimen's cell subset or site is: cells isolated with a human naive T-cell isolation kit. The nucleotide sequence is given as TGTGCCAGCCGACTCCCTAGTGGCGAGCAGTTCTTC. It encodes CASRLPSGEQFF.